One TCR beta chain is described in this entry. Its cognate antigen is unknown. The entry originates in a study of T cells in Graves' hyperthyroidism and ophthalmopathy. Findings and caveats of the study: Most thyroid clonotypes with frequency above 0.001 were detected in blood. Before onset, by a median of about six months, the model predicted ophthalmopathy.

RNA transcripts served as the template for amplifying TCR beta CDR3 regions. TCR CDR3 regions were first amplified by RT-PCR with HTBI primers. Each CDR3 protein gets one entry after TCRdb re-called the multiplex PCR reads with MiXCR. The sample has almost 600,000 distinct CDR3 sequences; around 46% are singletons. Recently diagnosed hyperthyroidism of less than 2 months' duration affected patients aged 18 to 65. Exclusion of a patient resulted from uncontrolled infection, other autoimmune disease, pregnancy or lactation. Looked up from germline, CDR1 is SEHNR and CDR2 is FQNEAQ (reference sequence). Trimming cost V 5 bases and J 3 bases, with 16 bases left between them. This CDR3 is built from 16 residues.

Sequenced sample: peripheral blood or thyroid tissue (not recorded which). This chain connects TRBV7-9 to TRBJ2-2; possibly TRBD1 for D (6 bases). The sequence was collected from a woman between 18 and 30 years old with Graves' hyperthyroidism. The CDR3 region has the DNA TGTGCCAGCAGCCCAGACAGGACAGCCGACACCGGGGAGCTGTTTTTT. Amino acids: CASSPDRTADTGELFF.